A single sample is the source of the 7 T cell receptor beta chains below, sequenced in a study of blood T cell repertoires in COVID-19. TCRdb keeps only in-frame clones here, not all; method: immunoSEQ multiplex PCR. Altogether around 220,000 clones are present, roughly 80% being singletons, with the ten largest covering roughly 4.9%. The specimen sequenced was peripheral blood. These receptors all stem from a woman of 80 years or more with active or convalescent COVID-19.

The V gene is TRBV14, the J gene TRBJ1-6; TRBD1 is a possible D gene (5 bases). V lost 4 bases and J lost 6, with 13 bases in between. This CDR3 has 15 amino acids. Germline assignment: CDR1 SGHDN and CDR2 FVKESK. CDR3 loop: CASSPGAGGNSPLHF. CDR3 DNA: TGTGCCAGCAGCCCGGGAGCCGGGGGTAATTCACCCCTCCACTTT. Drawing the rest from reference TRBV14 and TRBJ1-6, the complete variable domain is EAGVTQFPSHSVIEKGQTVTLRCDPISGHDNLYWYRRVMGKEIKFLLHFVKESKQDESGMPNNRFLAERTGGTYSTLKVQPAELEDSGVYFCASSPGAGGNSPLHFGNGTRLTVT.

V gene TRBV29-1 combines with J gene TRBJ1-3, with D perhaps matching TRBD1 (5 bases). In germline, CDR1 is SQVTM, CDR2 ANQGSEA. V dropped 0 bases and J dropped 4 bases, with 16 bases sitting between them. CDR3 length: 16 residues. Written as DNA, the CDR3 is TGCAGCGTTGAAGATCGGGAGGGGCCGGAAGGAAACACCATATATTTT. Translation: CSVEDREGPEGNTIYF.

This chain connects TRBV6-5 to TRBJ2-7; D gene unclear. The germline CDR1 and CDR2 sequences are MNHEY and SVGAGI. V was pared by 6 bases and J by 8 bases, with 20 bases between. The CDR3 is 14 residues long. The CDR3 DNA follows: TGTGCCAGCAGGAGAGCAGTAAGACTTCGAAAGCAGTACTTC. Residues: CASRRAVRLRKQYF.

The chain is built from TRBV3-1 (or the pseudogene TRBV3-2) and TRBJ1-6, with 9 positions matching TRBD1. The CDR3 consists of 15 residues. The germline V gene has CDR1 LGHDT and CDR2 YNNKEL (reference sequence). V lost 2 bases and J lost 9; bases outside the gene matches: 5. CDR3 in DNA: TGTGCCAGCAGCCAAACTCCGGGACAGGGTTCACCCCTCCACTTT. This sequence encodes CASSQTPGQGSPLHF.

The chain couples TRBV5-4 to TRBJ2-3; 13 bases map to TRBD2. Trimming removed 3 bases from V and 5 bases from J; junction bases left unmatched: 6. The germline CDR1 and CDR2 sequences are SGHNT and YYREEE (reference sequence). The CDR3 runs to 16 residues. This chain's CDR3 is CASSSGTSGDRDTQYF. The CDR3 bases are TGTGCCAGCAGCTCAGGGACTAGCGGGGATAGAGATACGCAGTATTTT.

This chain links TRBV5-5 with TRBJ2-3; 11 positions match TRBD2. Germline-derived CDR1 and CDR2 are SGHKS and YYEKEE (reference sequence). Losses at the gene ends were 0 bases for V and 1 base for J; bases not matched to a gene: 4. The CDR3 covers 17 residues. In DNA form, the CDR3 reads TGTGCCAGCAGCTTGGCGTTAGCGGGAGGGGGCACAGATACGCAGTATTTT. Amino acids: CASSLALAGGGTDTQYF.

V and J are TRBV5-6 and TRBJ1-2, with a tentative D call TRBD1 (6 bases). CDR1 is SGHDT and CDR2 is YYEEEE in the germline V gene. V lost 4 bases to trimming and J lost 4 bases, with 14 bases between them. The CDR3 extends over 14 amino acids. This CDR3 reads CASSLDRPGYGYTF. The CDR3 DNA is TGTGCCAGCAGCCTTGACAGGCCGGGCTATGGCTACACCTTC.